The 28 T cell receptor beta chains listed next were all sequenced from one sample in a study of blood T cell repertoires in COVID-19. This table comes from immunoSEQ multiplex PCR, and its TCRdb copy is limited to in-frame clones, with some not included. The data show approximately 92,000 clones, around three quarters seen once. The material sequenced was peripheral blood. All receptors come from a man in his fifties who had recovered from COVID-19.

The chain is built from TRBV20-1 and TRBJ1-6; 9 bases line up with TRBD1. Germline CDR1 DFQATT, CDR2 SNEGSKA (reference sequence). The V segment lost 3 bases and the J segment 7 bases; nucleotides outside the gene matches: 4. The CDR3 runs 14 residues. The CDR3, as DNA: TGCAGTGCTAGTCGAGGGACAGGGAATTCACCCCTCCACTTT. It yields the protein CSASRGTGNSPLHF.

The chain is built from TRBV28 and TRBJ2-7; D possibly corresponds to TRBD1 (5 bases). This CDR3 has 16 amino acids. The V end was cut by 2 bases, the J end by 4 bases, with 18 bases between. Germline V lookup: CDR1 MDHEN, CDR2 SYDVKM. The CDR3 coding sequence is TGTGCCAGCAGTTTAGGCCCGCAGGGTCCAGAATACGAGCAGTACTTC. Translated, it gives CASSLGPQGPEYEQYF. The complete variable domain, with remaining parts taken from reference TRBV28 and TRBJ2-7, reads DVKVTQSSRYLVKRTGEKVFLECVQDMDHENMFWYRQDPGLGLRLIYFSYDVKMKEKGDIPEGYSVSREKKERFSLILESASTNQTSMYLCASSLGPQGPEYEQYFGPGTRLTVT.

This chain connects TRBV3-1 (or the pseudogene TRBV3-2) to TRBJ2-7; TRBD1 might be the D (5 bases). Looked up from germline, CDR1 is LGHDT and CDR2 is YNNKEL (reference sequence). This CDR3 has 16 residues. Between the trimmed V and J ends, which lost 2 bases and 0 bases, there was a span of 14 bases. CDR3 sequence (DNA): TGTGCCAGCAGCCAACCCACAGGCGCGAGCTCCTACGAGCAGTACTTC. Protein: CASSQPTGASSYEQYF.

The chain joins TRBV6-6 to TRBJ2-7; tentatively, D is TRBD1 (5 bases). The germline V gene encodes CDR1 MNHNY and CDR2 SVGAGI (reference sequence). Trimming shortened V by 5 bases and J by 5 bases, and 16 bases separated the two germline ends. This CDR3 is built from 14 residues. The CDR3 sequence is CASSRGSPRDEQYF. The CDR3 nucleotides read TGTGCCAGCAGTAGGGGTTCCCCTCGGGACGAGCAGTACTTC.

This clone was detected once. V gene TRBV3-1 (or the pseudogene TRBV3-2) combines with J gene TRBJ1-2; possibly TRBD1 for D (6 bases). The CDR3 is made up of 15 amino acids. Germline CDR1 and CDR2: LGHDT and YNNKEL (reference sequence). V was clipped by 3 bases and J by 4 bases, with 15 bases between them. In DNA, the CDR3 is TGTGCCAGCAGCCAGGGGACATCAAGGCGCTATGGCTACACCTTC. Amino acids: CASSQGTSRRYGYTF.

The CDR3, as DNA: TGTGCCACCAGTGACAACGACAAGCCGGGCACAGATACGCAGTATTTT. Translation gives CATSDNDKPGTDTQYF. This chain uses TRBV24-1 with TRBJ2-3, with D unclear. The germline CDR1 and CDR2 sequences are KGHDR and SFDVKD. This CDR3 spans 16 amino acids. Trimming cost V 4 bases and J 1 base, with 14 bases left between them.

DNA for the CDR3: TGCACCAGCAGCCAAGGGCAGGGGGCGTCCTACGAGCAGTACTTC. This translates into CTSSQGQGASYEQYF. J is TRBJ2-7 and V is TRBV1; the table's D gene call, TRBD1, was not cross checked with the DNA. TRBV1 is a pseudogene locus. The CDR3 covers 15 residues.

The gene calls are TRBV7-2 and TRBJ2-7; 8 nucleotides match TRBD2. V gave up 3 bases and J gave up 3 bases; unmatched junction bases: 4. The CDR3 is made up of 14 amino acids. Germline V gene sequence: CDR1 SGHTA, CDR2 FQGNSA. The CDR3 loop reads CASSFGTRNYEQYF. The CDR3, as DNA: TGTGCCAGCAGCTTCGGGACTAGGAACTACGAGCAGTACTTC.

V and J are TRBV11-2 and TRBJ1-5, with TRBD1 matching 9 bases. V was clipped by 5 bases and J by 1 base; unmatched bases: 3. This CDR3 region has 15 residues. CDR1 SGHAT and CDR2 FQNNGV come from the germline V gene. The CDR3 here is CASSAGTGSNQPQHF. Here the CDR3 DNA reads TGTGCCAGCAGCGCCGGGACAGGGAGCAATCAGCCCCAGCATTTT.

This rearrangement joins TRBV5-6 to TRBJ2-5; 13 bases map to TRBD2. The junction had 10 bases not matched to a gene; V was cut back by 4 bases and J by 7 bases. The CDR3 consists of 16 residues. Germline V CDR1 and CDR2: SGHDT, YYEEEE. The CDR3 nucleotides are TGTGCCAGCAGCGGATTTACTAGCGGGGGGGCGGGGACCCAGTACTTC. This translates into CASSGFTSGGAGTQYF.

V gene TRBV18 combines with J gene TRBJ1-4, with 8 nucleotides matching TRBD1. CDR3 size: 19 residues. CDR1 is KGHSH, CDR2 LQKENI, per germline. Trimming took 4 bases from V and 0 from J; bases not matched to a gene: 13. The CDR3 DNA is TGTGCCAGCTCACTCTCCTTCCGGACAGGGATTTCAACTAATGAAAAACTGTTTTTT. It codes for CASSLSFRTGISTNEKLFF.

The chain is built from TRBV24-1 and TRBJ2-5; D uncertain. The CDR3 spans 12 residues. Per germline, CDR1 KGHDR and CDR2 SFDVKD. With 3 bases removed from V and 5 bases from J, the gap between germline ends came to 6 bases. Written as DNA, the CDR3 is TGTGCCACCAGTGATATGCGGGAGACCCAGTACTTC. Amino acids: CATSDMRETQYF.

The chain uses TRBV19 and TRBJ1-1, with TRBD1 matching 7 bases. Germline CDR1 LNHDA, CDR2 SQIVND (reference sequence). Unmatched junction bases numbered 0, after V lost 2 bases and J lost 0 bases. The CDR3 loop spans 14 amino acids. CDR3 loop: CASSIRGLNTEAFF. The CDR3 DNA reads TGTGCCAGTAGTATAAGGGGGCTGAACACTGAAGCTTTCTTT.

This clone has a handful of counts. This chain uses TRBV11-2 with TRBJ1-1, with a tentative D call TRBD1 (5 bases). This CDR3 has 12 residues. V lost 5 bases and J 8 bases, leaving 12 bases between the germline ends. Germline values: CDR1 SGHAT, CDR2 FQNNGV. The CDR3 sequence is CASSPARQEAFF. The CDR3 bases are TGTGCCAGCAGCCCAGCGAGACAGGAAGCTTTCTTT.

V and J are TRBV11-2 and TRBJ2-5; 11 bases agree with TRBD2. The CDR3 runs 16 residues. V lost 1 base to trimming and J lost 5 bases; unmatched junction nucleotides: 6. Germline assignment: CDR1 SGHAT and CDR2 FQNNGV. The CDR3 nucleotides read TGTGCCAGCAGCTTAGGGATAGCGGGGGGGCAGGAGACCCAGTACTTC. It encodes CASSLGIAGGQETQYF.

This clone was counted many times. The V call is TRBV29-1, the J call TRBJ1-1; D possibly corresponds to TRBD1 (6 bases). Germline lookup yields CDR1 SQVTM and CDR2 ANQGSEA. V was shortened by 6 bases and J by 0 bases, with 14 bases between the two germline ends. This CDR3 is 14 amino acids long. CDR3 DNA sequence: TGCAGCGTCGACGGGAGGGGGTTGAACACTGAAGCTTTCTTT. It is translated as CSVDGRGLNTEAFF.

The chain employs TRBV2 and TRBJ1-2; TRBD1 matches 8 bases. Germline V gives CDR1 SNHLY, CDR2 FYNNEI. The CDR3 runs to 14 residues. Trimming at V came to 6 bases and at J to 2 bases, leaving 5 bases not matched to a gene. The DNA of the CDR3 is TGTGCCAGCAGAGCAGGGGGCCTCAACTATGGCTACACCTTC. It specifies CASRAGGLNYGYTF.

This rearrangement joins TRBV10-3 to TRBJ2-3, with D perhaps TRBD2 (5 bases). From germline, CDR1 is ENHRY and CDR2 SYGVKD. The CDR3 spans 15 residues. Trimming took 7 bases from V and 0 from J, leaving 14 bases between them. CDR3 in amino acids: CAITRSGGSTDTQYF. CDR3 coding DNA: TGTGCCATCACAAGGAGCGGCGGGAGCACAGATACGCAGTATTTT.

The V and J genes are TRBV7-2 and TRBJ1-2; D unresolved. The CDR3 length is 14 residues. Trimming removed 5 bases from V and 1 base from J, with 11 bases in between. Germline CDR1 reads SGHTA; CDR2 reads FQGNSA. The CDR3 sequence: CASSPHQNNYGYTF. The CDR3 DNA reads TGTGCCAGCAGCCCACACCAGAATAACTATGGCTACACCTTC. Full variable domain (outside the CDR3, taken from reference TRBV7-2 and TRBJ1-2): GAGVSQSPSNKVTEKGKDVELRCDPISGHTALYWYRQSLGQGLEFLIYFQGNSAPDKSGLPSDRFSAERTGGSVSTLTIQRTQQEDSAVYLCASSPHQNNYGYTFGSGTRLTVV.

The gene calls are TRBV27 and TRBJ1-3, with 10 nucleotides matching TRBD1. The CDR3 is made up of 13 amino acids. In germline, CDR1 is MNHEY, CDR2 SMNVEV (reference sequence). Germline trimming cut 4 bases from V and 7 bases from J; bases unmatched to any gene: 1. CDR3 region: CASSSTGGNTIYF. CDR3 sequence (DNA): TGTGCCAGCAGTTCGACAGGGGGCAACACCATATATTTT.

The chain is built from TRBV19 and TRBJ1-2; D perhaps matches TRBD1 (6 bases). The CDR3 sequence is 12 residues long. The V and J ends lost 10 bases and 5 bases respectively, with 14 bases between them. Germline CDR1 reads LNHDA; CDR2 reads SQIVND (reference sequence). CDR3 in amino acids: CATKAGEYGYTF. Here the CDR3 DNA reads TGTGCCACAAAAGCAGGGGAGTATGGCTACACCTTC. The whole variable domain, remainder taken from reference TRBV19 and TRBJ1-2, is DGGITQSPKYLFRKEGQNVTLSCEQNLNHDAMYWYRQDPGQGLRLIYYSQIVNDFQKGDIAEGYSVSREKKESFPLTVTSAQKNPTAFYLCATKAGEYGYTFGSGTRLTVV.

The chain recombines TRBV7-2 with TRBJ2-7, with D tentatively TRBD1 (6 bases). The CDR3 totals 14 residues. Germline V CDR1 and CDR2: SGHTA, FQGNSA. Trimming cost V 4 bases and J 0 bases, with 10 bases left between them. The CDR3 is CASSSGTRSYEQYF. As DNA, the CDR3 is TGTGCCAGCAGCTCCGGGACACGCTCCTACGAGCAGTACTTC. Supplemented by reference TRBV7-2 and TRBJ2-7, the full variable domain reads GAGVSQSPSNKVTEKGKDVELRCDPISGHTALYWYRQSLGQGLEFLIYFQGNSAPDKSGLPSDRFSAERTGGSVSTLTIQRTQQEDSAVYLCASSSGTRSYEQYFGPGTRLTVT.

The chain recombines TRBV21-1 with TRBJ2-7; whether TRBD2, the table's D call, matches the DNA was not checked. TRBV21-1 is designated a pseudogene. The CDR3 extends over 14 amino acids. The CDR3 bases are TGTGCCAGCAGCAACGACCGGAGCTCCTACGAGCAGTACTTC. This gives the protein CASSNDRSSYEQYF.

The CDR3 DNA sequence: TGTGCCAGCAGCTTAACGCAGGGGGCGGGTGGCTACACCTTC. It yields the protein CASSLTQGAGGYTF. The V gene is TRBV11-2, the J gene TRBJ1-2; 8 nucleotides line up with TRBD1. The CDR3 totals 14 residues. Germline CDR1 is SGHAT and CDR2 is FQNNGV. The ends lost 2 bases at V and 7 bases at J; junction bases unmatched: 6.

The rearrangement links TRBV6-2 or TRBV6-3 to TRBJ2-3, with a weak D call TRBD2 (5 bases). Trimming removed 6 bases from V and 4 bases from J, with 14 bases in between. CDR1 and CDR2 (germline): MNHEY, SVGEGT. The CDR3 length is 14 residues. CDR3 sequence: CASSPRTEADTQYF. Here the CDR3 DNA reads TGTGCCAGCAGCCCGAGGACTGAAGCAGATACGCAGTATTTT.

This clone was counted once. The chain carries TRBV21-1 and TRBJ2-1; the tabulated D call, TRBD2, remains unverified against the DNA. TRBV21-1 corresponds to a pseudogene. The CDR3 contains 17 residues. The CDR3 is CASSKDKAGGLSNEQFF. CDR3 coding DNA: TGTGCCAGCAGCAAAGATAAAGCGGGAGGGCTTTCTAATGAGCAGTTCTTC.

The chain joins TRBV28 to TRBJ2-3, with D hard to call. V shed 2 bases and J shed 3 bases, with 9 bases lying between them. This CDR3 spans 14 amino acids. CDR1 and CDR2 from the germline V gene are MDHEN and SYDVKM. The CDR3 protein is CASSLGLRTDTQYF. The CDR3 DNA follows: TGTGCCAGCAGTTTAGGTCTAAGAACAGATACGCAGTATTTT.

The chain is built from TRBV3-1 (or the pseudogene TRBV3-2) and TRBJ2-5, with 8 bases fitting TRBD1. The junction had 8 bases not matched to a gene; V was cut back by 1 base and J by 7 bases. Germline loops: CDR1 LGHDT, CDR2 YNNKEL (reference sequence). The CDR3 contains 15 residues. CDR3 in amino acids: CASSQARQGIGTQYF. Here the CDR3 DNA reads TGTGCCAGCAGCCAAGCACGACAGGGGATAGGGACCCAGTACTTC.